These 10 T cell receptor beta chains originate from one sample sequenced in a study of identical twins. Each CDR3 protein gets one entry after TCRdb re-called the 5' RACE reads with MiXCR. The table lists hundreds of thousands of distinct CDR3 sequences, approximately 18% of them singletons. This sample also appeared in a second study, on T cells expressing NK-cell markers.

The sequenced sample was PBMCs. Receptors were obtained from a woman aged 18-29 years in good health.

The chain is built from TRBV12-3 or TRBV12-4 and TRBJ2-7; 8 bases fit TRBD2. CDR3 length: 15 residues. V trimming: 3 bases; J trimming: 0 bases; junction bases outside the gene matches: 4. The CDR3 reads CASSFRTSNSYEQYF. The DNA of the CDR3 is TGTGCCAGCAGTTTCCGGACTAGCAACTCCTACGAGCAGTACTTC.

The chain employs TRBV20-1 and TRBJ2-4; 7 nucleotides agree with TRBD1. V lost 6 bases, J lost 0 bases, and 11 bases stayed unmatched. The germline CDR1 and CDR2 sequences are DFQATT and SNEGSKA (reference sequence). The CDR3 sequence is 16 residues long. CDR3 coding DNA: TGCAGTGCCTTGCCGCTGGACAGGCTAGCCAAAAACATTCAGTACTTC. It encodes CSALPLDRLAKNIQYF.

The rearrangement uses TRBV6-5 and TRBJ2-4; TRBD1 aligns across 7 bases. V lost 2 bases and J lost 9; bases outside the gene matches: 10. CDR1 is MNHEY and CDR2 is SVGAGI in the germline V gene. CDR3 length equals 15 residues. The CDR3 spells CASSYVDRLYGIQYF. CDR3 sequence (DNA): TGTGCCAGCAGTTACGTGGACAGGTTATATGGCATTCAGTACTTC.

The J gene is TRBJ2-1, the V gene TRBV4-1; TRBD2 matches 7 bases. CDR1 is MGHRA, CDR2 YSYEKL, per germline. J lost 7 bases, V lost 1 base, and 7 bases had no gene match. The CDR3 extends over 15 amino acids. The CDR3 protein is CASSQGGGAGNEQFF. The CDR3 DNA reads TGCGCCAGCAGCCAAGGGGGGGGAGCGGGTAATGAGCAGTTCTTC.

This clonotype came up a few times. The rearrangement links TRBV9 to TRBJ1-2; D ambiguous. V was clipped by 6 bases and J by 2 bases, with 14 bases between them. Germline V gene data show CDR1 as SGDLS and CDR2 as YYNGEE. The CDR3 has 14 residues. The CDR3 DNA reads TGTGCCAGCACTTCGGACGCCTTGAACTATGGCTACACCTTC. Translation gives CASTSDALNYGYTF.

This clonotype occurred many times. The rearrangement uses TRBV27 and TRBJ2-2, with D tentatively TRBD1 (5 bases). Germline assignment: CDR1 MNHEY and CDR2 SMNVEV (reference sequence). Between the trimmed V and J ends, which lost 3 bases and 2 bases, there was a span of 10 bases. The CDR3 is made up of 15 amino acids. This CDR3 reads CASSFHDRNTGELFF. In DNA form, the CDR3 reads TGTGCCAGCAGTTTCCACGACAGAAACACCGGGGAGCTGTTTTTT.

This clonotype was detected only a few times. The V gene is TRBV6-2 or TRBV6-3, the J gene TRBJ2-1; D gene uncertain. Per the germline V gene, CDR1 is MNHEY and CDR2 is SVGEGT. V lost 4 bases and J lost 8, with 15 bases in between. The CDR3 is 14 residues long. The CDR3 DNA reads TGTGCCAGCAGTTGGAGTAGGACGCACGATGAGCAGTTCTTC. The encoded protein is CASSWSRTHDEQFF.

This chain joins TRBV3-1 and TRBJ2-1; 8 positions agree with TRBD2. In germline, CDR1 is LGHDT, CDR2 YNNKEL (reference sequence). Unmatched junction bases numbered 12, after V lost 3 bases and J lost 8 bases. CDR3 length equals 16 residues. DNA of the CDR3: TGTGCCAGCAGCCAGATACCCGGGACTAGTGACGATGAGCAGTTCTTC. This gives the protein CASSQIPGTSDDEQFF.

In its sample, this clonotype was seen a few times. The chain uses TRBV6-5 and TRBJ1-3; unclear D gene. Trimming removed 2 bases from V and 0 bases from J, with 5 bases in between. The germline V gene encodes CDR1 MNHEY and CDR2 SVGAGI. CDR3 length: 14 amino acids. In DNA form, the CDR3 reads TGTGCCAGCAGTTACGATAACTCTGGAAACACCATATATTTT. Its translation is CASSYDNSGNTIYF.

This clonotype occurred a few times. The V call is TRBV6-5, the J call TRBJ2-1; D possibly corresponds to TRBD1 (6 bases). Germline lookup yields CDR1 MNHEY and CDR2 SVGAGI. Trimming cost V 2 bases and J 4 bases, with 9 bases left between them. This CDR3 is built from 14 residues. The CDR3 here is CASSYGTLYNEQFF. CDR3 DNA sequence: TGTGCCAGCAGTTACGGGACACTTTACAATGAGCAGTTCTTC.